This T cell receptor (beta chain) was sequenced for a study of blood T cell repertoires in COVID-19. Study context: Material from acute and convalescent COVID-19 was sourced from the United States, Italy and Spain.

Residents of approximately 25 US areas, aged about 18 to 89 years, made up the participants. As processed by the authors: The authors estimated nucleated cell counts from reference gene primer amplification. Profiling relied on immunoSEQ multiplex PCR, and the TCRdb table lists in-frame clones only, not all of them. The V and J calls and clone size were taken over from that table, and D and trimming were inferred from the DNA. The sample contains 370,000 or so clones, approximately 89% of which appear only once. The CDR3 is made up of 19 amino acids. Trimming took 3 bases from V and 9 from J, leaving 30 bases between them. CDR1 is SGHVS, CDR2 FQNEAQ, per germline.

Input material: PBMCs or T cells enriched from blood (not recorded which). The TCR was taken from a man younger than 45 who had recovered from COVID-19. The gene calls are TRBV7-8 and TRBJ2-1; perhaps TRBD2 as D (6 bases). CDR3 nucleotides: TGTGCCAGCAGCTTTCGACTGGATCGGCCCTCTATAGCCGGGGGTGAGCAGTTCTTC. Amino acid sequence: CASSFRLDRPSIAGGEQFF. Looking up the rest from reference TRBV7-8 and TRBJ2-1 gives the full variable domain: GAGVSQSPRYKVAKRGQDVALRCDPISGHVSLFWYQQALGQGPEFLTYFQNEAQLDKSGLPSDRFFAERPEGSVSTLKIQRTQQEDSAVYLCASSFRLDRPSIAGGEQFFGPGTRLTVL.